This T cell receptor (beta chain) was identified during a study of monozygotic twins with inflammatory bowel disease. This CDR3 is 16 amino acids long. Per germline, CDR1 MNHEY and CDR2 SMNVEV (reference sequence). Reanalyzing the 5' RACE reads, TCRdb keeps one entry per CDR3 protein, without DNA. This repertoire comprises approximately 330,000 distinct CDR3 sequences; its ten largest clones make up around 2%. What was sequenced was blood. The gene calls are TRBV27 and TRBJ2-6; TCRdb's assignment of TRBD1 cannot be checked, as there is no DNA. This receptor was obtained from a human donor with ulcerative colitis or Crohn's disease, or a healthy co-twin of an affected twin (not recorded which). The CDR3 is CASRDRVTSGANVLTF.